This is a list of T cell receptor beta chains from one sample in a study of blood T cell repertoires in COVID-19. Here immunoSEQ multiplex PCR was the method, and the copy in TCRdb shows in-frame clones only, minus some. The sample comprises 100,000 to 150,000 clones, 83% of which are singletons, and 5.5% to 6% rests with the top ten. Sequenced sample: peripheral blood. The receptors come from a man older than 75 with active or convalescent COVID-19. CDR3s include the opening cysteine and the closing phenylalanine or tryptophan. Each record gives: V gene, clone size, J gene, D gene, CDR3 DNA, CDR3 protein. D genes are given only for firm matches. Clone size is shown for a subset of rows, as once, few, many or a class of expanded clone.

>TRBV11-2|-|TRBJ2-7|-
TGTGCCAGCAGCTTAGACCCCCCGGGTTACGAGCAGTACTTC
CASSLDPPGYEQYF
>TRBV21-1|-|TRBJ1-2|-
TGTGCCAGCAGCAAAGCGAGGAAAAATGGCTACACCTTC
CASSKARKNGYTF
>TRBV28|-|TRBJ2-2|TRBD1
TGTGCCAGCAGTCCCGACAGGGGCTGGGGGGAGCTGTTTTTT
CASSPDRGWGELFF
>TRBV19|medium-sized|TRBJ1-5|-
TGTGCCAGTAGCCGTGCACAGGGTGGAAGCAATCAGCCCCAGCATTTT
CASSRAQGGSNQPQHF
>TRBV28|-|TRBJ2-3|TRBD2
TGTGCCAGCAGTCTAAGTAGCGGGGGTACAGATACGCAGTATTTT
CASSLSSGGTDTQYF
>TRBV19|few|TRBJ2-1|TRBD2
TGTGCCAGTAGTATAGCCGCTAGCGGGGGTGAGCAGTTCTTC
CASSIAASGGEQFF
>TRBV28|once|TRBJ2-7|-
TGTGCCAGCAGTTTTATGGGGGGCTCCTACGAGCAGTACTTC
CASSFMGGSYEQYF
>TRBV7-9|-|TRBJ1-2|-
TGTGCCAGCAGCTTGCAGGGACTGGATGGCTACACCTTC
CASSLQGLDGYTF
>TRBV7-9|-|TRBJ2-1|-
TGTGCCAGCAGCCGCGCGGAAGGTCTACGGGAGCAGTTCTTC
CASSRAEGLREQFF
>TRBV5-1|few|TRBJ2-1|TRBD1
TGCGCCAGCAGCTTGGCAGGGGGCGAAATTCAATTGTTCTTC
CASSLAGGEIQLFF
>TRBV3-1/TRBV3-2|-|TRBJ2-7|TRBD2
TGTGCCAGCAGCCAGGAAACTAGCGGGTGCTACGAGCAGTACTTC
CASSQETSGCYEQYF
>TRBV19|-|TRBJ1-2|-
TGTGCCAGTTCAGGGCCGGACTATGGCTACACCTTC
CASSGPDYGYTF
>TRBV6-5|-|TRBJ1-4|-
TGTGCCAGCAGCAACAGGGAAAAACTGTTTTTT
CASSNREKLFF